The following is a TCR beta chain sequence with its context. Antigen specificity is unknown. The data stem from a study of CD8+ T cells in alopecia areata. The study team obtained lesional scalp punch biopsies and peripheral blood from alopecia areata patients. RNA extraction and reverse transcription yielded cDNA as sequencing template. The repertoire was sequenced with immunoSEQ multiplex PCR; TCRdb's copy has only in-frame clones and lacks some. The table lists 150,000 to 200,000 clones, about 67% of them singletons. Findings and caveats of the study: Compared with normal scalp, lesional scalp had higher clonality and more expanded CD8+ clones. Normal skin's resident alphabeta T cells are sequenced alongside lesional scalp T cells. Patients displayed less clarity in TCR sharing than mice, a finding possibly related to HLA.

With 5 bases clipped from V and 8 bases from J, the junction kept 3 bases outside the gene matches. Germline values: CDR1 GTSNPN, CDR2 SVGIG (reference sequence). This CDR3 comprises 11 residues. The TCR comes from a human donor with alopecia areata. The chain carries TRBV30 and TRBJ1-2, with 9 positions matching TRBD1. Source: CD8+ T cells sorted from blood, taken at week 0. The CDR3 here is CAWRTGDGYTF. In DNA form, the CDR3 reads TGTGCCTGGCGGACAGGGGACGGCTACACCTTC.